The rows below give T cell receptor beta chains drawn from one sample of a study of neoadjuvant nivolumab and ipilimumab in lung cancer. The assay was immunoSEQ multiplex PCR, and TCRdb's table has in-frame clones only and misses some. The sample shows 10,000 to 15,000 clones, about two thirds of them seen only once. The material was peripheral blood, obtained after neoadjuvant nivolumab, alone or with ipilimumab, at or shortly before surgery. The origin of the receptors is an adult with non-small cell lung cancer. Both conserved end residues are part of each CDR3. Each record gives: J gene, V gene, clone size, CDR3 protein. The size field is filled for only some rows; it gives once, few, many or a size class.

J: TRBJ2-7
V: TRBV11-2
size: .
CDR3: CASSLVSGQSYEQYF

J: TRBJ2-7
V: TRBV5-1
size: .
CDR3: CASSFWGEQYF

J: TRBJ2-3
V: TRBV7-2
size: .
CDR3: CASSLRSSVGTDTQYF

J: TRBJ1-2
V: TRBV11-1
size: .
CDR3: CASSSTGGPYGYTF

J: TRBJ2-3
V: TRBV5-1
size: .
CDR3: CASSQDGSTDTQYF

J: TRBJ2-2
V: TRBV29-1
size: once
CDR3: CSVGTSRTGELFF

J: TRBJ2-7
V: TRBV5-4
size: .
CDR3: CASSVQGSFYEQYF

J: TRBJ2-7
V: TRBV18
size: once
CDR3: CASSPPSVGEQYF

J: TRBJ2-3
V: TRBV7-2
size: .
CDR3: CASSLAGGQGTQYF

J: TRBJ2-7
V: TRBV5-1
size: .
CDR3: CASSLTLDVTYEQYF

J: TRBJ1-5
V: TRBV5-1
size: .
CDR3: CASSLGTGDIQPQHF

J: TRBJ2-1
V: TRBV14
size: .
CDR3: CASSRWRLSNEQFF

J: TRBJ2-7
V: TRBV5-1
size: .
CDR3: CASSLGAGGTYEQYF

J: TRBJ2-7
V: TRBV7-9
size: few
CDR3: CASSHSTSGRYEQYF

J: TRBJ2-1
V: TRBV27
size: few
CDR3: CASSSTLGQFF

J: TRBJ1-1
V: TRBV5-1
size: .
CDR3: CASSSGYGNTEAFF

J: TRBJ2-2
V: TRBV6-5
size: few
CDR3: CASSYTPLQLFF

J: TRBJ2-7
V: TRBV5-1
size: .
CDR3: CASSFGWKSYEQYF

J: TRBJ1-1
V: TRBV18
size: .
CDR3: CASSPIALIEAFF

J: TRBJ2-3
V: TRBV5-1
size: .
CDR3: CAIKLTPSTDTQYF

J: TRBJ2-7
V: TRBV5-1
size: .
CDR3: CASSLGGEYEQYF

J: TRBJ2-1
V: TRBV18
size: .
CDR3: CASSRTAPSTSGRVNEQFF

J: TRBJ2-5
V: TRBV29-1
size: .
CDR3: CSVDGFGHSTTKETQYF

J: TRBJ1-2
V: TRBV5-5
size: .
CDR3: CASSLRTEFGYGYTF

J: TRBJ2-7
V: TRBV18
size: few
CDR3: CASSQAGQGGYEQYF

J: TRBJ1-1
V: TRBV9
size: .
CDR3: CASSVEGVMNTEAFF

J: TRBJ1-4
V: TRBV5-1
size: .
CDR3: CASSLLGGATNEKLFF

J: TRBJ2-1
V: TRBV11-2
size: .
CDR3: CASSYGGEQFF

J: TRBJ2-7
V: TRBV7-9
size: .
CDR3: CASSTGDNYYEQYF